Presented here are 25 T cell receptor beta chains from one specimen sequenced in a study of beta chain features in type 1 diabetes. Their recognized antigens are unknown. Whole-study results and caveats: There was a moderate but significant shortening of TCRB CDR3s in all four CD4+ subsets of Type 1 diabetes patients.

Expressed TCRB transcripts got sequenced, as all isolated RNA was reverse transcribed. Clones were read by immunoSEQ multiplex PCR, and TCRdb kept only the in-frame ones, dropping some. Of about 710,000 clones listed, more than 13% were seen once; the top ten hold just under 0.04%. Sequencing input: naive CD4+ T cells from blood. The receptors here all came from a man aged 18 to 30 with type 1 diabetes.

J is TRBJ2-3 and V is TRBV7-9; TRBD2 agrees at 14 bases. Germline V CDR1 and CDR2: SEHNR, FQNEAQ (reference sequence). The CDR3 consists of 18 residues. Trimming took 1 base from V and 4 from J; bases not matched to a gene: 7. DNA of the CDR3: TGTGCCAGCAGCTTAGGTTATGGGACTAGCGGGAGTCCAGATACGCAGTATTTT. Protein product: CASSLGYGTSGSPDTQYF. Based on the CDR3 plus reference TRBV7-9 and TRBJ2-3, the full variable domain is DTGVSQNPRHKITKRGQNVTFRCDPISEHNRLYWYRQTLGQGPEFLTYFQNEAQLEKSRLLSDRFSAERPKGSFSTLEIQRTEQGDSAMYLCASSLGYGTSGSPDTQYFGPGTRLTVL.

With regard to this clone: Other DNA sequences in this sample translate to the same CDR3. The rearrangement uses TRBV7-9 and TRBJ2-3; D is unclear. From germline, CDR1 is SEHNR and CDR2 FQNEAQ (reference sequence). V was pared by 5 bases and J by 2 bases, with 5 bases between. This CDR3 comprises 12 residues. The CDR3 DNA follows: TGTGCCAGCAGCACGTCCACAGATACGCAGTATTTT. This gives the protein CASSTSTDTQYF.

CDR3 in amino acids: CASSLPGTGSTGELFF. CDR3 in DNA: TGTGCCAGCAGCTTACCCGGGACAGGGAGCACCGGGGAGCTGTTTTTT. The V call is TRBV5-6, the J call TRBJ2-2; 9 bases fit TRBD1. This CDR3 region has 16 residues. Germline trimming cut 2 bases from V and 4 bases from J; bases unmatched to any gene: 6. Germline V gene data show CDR1 as SGHDT and CDR2 as YYEEEE. The full variable domain, its missing parts supplied by reference TRBV5-6 and TRBJ2-2, is DAGVTQSPTHLIKTRGQQVTLRCSPKSGHDTVSWYQQALGQGPQFIFQYYEEEERQRGNFPDRFSGHQFPNYSSELNVNALLLGDSALYLCASSLPGTGSTGELFFGEGSRLTVL.

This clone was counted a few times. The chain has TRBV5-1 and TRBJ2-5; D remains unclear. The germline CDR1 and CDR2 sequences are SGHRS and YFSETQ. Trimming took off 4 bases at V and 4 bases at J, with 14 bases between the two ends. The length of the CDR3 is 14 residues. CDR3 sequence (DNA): TGCGCCAGCAGCAACCTCAGGCTGGCAGAGACCCAGTACTTC. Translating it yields CASSNLRLAETQYF.

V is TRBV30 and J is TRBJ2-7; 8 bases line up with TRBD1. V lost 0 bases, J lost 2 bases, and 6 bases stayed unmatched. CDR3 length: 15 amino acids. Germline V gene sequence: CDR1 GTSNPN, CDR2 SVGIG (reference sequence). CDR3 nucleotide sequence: TGTGCCTGGAGTGTACAACAGGGGGGCCCCTACGAGCAGTACTTC. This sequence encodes CAWSVQQGGPYEQYF.

CDR3 bases: TGTGCCATCACCCCACAGCTAGCGGGGGCTGATACGCAGTATTTT. Protein sequence: CAITPQLAGADTQYF. V gene TRBV10-3 combines with J gene TRBJ2-3; 10 nucleotides match TRBD2. Per germline, CDR1 ENHRY and CDR2 SYGVKD. This CDR3 is built from 15 residues. V shed 7 bases and J 6 bases; nucleotides not matched to a gene: 10.

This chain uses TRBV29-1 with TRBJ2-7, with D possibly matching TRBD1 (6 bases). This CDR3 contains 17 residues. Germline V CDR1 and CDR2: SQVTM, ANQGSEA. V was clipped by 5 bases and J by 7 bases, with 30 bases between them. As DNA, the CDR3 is TGCAGCGTTCGGCCTGCAAGACTCCGGGACAAGGTCATGGAGCAGTACTTC. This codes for CSVRPARLRDKVMEQYF.

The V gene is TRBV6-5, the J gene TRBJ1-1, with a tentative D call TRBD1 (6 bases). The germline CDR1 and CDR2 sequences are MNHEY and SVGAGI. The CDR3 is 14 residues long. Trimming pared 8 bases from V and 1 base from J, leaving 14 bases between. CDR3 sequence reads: CASPTRGANTEAFF. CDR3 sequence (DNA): TGTGCCAGCCCTACGCGGGGGGCGAACACTGAAGCTTTCTTT.

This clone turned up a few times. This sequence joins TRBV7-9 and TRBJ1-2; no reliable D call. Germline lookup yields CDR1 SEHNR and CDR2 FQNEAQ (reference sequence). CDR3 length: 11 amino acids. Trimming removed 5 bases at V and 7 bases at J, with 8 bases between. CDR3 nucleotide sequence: TGTGCCAGCAGCCAGGAAGGTGGCTACACCTTC. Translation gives CASSQEGGYTF. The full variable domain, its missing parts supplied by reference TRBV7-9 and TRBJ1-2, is DTGVSQNPRHKITKRGQNVTFRCDPISEHNRLYWYRQTLGQGPEFLTYFQNEAQLEKSRLLSDRFSAERPKGSFSTLEIQRTEQGDSAMYLCASSQEGGYTFGSGTRLTVV.

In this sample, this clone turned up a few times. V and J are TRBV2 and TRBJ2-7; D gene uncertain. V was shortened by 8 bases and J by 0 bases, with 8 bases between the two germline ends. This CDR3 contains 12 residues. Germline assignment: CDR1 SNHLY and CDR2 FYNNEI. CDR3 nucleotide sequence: TGTGCCAGCGGTAGCAGCTCCTACGAGCAGTACTTC. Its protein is CASGSSSYEQYF.

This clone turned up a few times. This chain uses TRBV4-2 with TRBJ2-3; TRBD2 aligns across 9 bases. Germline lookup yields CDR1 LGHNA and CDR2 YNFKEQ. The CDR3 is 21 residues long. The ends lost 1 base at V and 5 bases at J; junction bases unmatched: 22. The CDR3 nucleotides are TGTGCCAGCAGCCAAGGAATCACAGGGCGTGGCGGGAGGGCCGGGGTAGATACGCAGTATTTT. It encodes CASSQGITGRGGRAGVDTQYF.

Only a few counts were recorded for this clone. CDR3 nucleotides: TGTGCCAGCACCCAGGGGGCCTCCCTAGAAGGCTACACCTTC. Translated, it gives CASTQGASLEGYTF. The J gene is TRBJ1-2, the V gene TRBV2; 8 bases line up with TRBD1. The CDR3 has 14 residues. J gave up 8 bases and V 7 bases, and 12 bases lay outside the gene matches. Germline CDR1 reads SNHLY; CDR2 reads FYNNEI.

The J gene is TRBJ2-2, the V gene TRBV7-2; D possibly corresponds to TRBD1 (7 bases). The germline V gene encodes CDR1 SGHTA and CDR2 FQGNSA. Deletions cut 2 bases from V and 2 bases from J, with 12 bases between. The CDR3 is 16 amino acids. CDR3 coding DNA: TGTGCCAGCAGCTTACGCGGGACAGCCAACACCGGGGAGCTGTTTTTT. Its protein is CASSLRGTANTGELFF. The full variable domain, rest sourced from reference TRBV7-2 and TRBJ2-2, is GAGVSQSPSNKVTEKGKDVELRCDPISGHTALYWYRQSLGQGLEFLIYFQGNSAPDKSGLPSDRFSAERTGGSVSTLTIQRTQQEDSAVYLCASSLRGTANTGELFFGEGSRLTVL.

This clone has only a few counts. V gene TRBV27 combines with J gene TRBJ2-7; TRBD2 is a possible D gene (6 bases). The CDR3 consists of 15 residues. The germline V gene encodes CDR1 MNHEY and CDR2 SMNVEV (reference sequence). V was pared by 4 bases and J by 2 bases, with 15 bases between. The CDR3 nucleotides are TGTGCCAGCAGTTCCCCCTCGCCGGGAGCCTACGAGCAGTACTTC. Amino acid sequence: CASSSPSPGAYEQYF.

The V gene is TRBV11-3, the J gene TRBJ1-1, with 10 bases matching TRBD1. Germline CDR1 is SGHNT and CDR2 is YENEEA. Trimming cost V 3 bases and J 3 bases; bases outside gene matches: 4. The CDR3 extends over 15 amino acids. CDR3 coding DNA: TGTGCCAGCAGCTTCGCCGGGACAGGGGACACTGAAGCTTTCTTT. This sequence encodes CASSFAGTGDTEAFF.

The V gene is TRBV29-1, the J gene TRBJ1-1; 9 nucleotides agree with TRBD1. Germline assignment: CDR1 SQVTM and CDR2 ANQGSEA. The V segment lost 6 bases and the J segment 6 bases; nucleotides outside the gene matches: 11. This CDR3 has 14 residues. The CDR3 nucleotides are TGCAGCGTCCAACGCCAGACAGGGGGTCCTGAAGCTTTCTTT. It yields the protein CSVQRQTGGPEAFF.

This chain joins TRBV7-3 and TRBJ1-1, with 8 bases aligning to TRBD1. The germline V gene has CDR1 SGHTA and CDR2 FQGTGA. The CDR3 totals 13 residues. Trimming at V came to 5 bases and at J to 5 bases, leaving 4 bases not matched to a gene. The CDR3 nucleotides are TGTGCCAGCAGCCCTCACAGGGGGACTGAAGCTTTCTTT. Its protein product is CASSPHRGTEAFF.

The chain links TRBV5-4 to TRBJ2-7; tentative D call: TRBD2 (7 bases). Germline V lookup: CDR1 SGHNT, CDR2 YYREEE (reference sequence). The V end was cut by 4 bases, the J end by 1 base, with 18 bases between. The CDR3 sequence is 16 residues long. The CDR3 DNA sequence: TGTGCCAGCAGCCCCGCCGGGGGGCAGAGATCCTACGAGCAGTACTTC. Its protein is CASSPAGGQRSYEQYF. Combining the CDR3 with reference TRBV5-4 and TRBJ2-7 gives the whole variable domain ETGVTQSPTHLIKTRGQQVTLRCSSQSGHNTVSWYQQALGQGPQFIFQYYREEENGRGNFPPRFSGLQFPNYSSELNVNALELDDSALYLCASSPAGGQRSYEQYFGPGTRLTVT.

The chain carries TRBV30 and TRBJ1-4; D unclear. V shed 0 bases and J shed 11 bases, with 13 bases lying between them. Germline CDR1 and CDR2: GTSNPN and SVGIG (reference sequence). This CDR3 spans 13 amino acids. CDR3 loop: CAWSVISLQKLFF. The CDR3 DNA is TGTGCCTGGAGTGTGATTTCTCTTCAGAAACTGTTTTTT.

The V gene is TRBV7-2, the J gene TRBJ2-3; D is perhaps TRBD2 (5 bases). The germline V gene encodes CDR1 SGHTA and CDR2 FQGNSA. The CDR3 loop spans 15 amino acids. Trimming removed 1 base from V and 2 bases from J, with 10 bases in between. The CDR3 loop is CASSLGGRITDTQYF. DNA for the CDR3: TGTGCCAGCAGCTTAGGCGGGCGGATCACAGATACGCAGTATTTT.

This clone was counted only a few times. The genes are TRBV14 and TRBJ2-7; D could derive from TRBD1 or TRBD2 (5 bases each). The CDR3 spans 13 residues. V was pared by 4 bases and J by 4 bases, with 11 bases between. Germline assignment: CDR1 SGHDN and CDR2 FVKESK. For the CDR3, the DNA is TGTGCCAGCAGCCCCTGGGGACGTTACGAGCAGTACTTC. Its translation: CASSPWGRYEQYF.

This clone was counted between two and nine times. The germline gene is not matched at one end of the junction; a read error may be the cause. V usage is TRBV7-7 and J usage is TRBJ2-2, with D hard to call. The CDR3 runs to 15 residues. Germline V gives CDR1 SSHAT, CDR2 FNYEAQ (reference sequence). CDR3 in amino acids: CASSPDFANTGELFF. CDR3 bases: TGTGCTAGCAGCCCCGACTTCGCGAACACCGGGGAGCTGTTTTTT.

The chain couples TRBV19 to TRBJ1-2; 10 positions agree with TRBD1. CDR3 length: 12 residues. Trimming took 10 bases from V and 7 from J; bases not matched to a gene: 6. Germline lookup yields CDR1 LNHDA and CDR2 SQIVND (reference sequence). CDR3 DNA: TGTGCCACTCCTGGACAGGGGGGTGGCTACACCTTC. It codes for CATPGQGGGYTF.

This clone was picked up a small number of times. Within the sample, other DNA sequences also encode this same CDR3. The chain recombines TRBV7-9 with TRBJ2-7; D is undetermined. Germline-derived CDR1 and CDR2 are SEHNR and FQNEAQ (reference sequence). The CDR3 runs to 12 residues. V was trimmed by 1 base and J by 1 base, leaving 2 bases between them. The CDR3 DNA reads TGTGCCAGCAGCTTAGTATCCTACGAGCAGTACTTC. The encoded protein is CASSLVSYEQYF.

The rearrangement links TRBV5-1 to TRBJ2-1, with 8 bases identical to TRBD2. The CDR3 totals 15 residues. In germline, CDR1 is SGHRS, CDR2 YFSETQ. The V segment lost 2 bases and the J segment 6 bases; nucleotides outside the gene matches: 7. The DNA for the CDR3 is TGCGCCAGCAGCTTCTCTCCCGGGACTAGCAATGAGCAGTTCTTC. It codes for CASSFSPGTSNEQFF.